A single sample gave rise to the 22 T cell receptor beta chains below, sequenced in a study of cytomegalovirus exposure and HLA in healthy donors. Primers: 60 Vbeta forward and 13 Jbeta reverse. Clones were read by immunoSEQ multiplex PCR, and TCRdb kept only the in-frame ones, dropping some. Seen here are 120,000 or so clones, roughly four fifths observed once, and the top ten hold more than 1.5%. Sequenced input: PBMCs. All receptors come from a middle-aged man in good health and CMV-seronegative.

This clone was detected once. The CDR3 loop reads CASSEFTGNKEAFF. CDR3 nucleotides: TGTGCCAGCAGTGAATTCACGGGGAATAAGGAAGCTTTCTTT. This chain joins TRBV25-1 and TRBJ1-1; D unclear. The germline V and J ends were trimmed by 1 base and 8 bases, with 14 bases remaining between them. Germline CDR1 is MGHDK and CDR2 is SYGVNS. This CDR3 is 14 amino acids long.

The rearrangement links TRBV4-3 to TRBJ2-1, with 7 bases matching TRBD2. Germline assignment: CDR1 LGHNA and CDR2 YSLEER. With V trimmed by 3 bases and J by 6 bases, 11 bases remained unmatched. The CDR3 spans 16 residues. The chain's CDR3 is CASSHLSGIGVNEQFF. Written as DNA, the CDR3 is TGCGCCAGCAGCCACCTAAGCGGGATTGGTGTCAATGAGCAGTTCTTC.

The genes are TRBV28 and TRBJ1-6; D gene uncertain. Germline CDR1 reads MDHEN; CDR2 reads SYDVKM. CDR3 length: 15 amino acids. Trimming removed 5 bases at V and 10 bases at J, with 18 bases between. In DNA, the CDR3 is TGTGCCAGCAGTCCCCTGCGGGCTCAAGGGTCACCCCTCCACTTT. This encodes CASSPLRAQGSPLHF.

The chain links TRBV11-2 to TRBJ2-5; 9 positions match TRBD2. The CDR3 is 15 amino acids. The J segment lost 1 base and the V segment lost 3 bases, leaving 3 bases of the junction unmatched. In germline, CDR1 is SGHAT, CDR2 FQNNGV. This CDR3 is CASSFQLAGQETQYF. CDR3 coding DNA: TGTGCCAGCAGCTTCCAACTAGCGGGCCAAGAGACCCAGTACTTC.

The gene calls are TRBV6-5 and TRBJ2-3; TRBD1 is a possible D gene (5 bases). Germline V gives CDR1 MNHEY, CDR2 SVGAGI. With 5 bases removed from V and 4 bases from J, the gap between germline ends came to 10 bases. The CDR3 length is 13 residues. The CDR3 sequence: CASSNDSPDTQYF. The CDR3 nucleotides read TGTGCCAGCAGTAACGACAGCCCAGATACGCAGTATTTT.

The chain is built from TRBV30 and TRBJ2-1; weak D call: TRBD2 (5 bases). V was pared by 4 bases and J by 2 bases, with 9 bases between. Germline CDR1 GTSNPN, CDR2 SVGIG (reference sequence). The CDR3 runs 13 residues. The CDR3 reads CAWNEGTYNEQFF. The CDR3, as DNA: TGTGCCTGGAACGAGGGAACCTACAATGAGCAGTTCTTC.

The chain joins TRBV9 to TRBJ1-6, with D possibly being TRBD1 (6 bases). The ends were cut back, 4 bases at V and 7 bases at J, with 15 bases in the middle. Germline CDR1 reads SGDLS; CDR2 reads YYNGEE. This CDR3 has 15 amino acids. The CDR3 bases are TGTGCCAGCAGCCCCCGGACAGTCGTCAATTCACCCCTCCACTTT. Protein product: CASSPRTVVNSPLHF.

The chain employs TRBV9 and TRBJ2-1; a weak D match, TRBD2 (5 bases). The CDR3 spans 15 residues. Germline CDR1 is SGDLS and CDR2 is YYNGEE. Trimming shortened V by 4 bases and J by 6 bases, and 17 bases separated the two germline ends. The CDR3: CASSPLDGNPNEQFF. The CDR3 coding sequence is TGTGCCAGCAGCCCCTTAGACGGGAATCCCAATGAGCAGTTCTTC.

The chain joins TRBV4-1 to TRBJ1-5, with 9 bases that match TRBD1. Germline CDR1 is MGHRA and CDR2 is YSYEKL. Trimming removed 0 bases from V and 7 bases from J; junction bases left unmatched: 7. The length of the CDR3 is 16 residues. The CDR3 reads CASSQDEGTGFQPQHF. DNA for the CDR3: TGCGCCAGCAGCCAAGATGAAGGGACAGGGTTCCAGCCCCAGCATTTT.

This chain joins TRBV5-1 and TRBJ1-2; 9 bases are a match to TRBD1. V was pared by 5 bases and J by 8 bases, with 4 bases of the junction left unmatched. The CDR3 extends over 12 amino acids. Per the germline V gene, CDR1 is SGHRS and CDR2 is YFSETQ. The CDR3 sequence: CASRGQGRGYTF. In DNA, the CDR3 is TGCGCCAGCAGGGGACAGGGAAGGGGCTACACCTTC.

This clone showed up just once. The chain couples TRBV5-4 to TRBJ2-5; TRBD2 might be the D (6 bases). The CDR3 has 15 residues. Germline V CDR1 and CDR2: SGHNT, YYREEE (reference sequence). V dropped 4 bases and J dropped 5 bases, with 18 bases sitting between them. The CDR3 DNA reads TGTGCCAGCAGCCTCAACCCGGCTAGCGCGGAGACCCAGTACTTC. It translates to CASSLNPASAETQYF.

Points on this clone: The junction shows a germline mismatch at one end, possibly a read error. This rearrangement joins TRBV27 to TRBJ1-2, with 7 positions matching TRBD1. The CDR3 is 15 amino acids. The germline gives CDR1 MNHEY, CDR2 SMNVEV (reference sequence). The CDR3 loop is CASSLSFRGQWERRF. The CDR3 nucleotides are TGTGCCAGCAGTTTATCGTTTAGGGGACAGTGGGAGCGTAGATTC.

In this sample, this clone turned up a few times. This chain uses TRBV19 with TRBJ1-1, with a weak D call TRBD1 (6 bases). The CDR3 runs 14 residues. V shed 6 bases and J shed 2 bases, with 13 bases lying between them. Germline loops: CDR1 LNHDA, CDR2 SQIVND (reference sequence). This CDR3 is CASSLAQGNTEAFF. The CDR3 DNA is TGTGCCAGTAGCCTGGCACAGGGTAACACTGAAGCTTTCTTT.

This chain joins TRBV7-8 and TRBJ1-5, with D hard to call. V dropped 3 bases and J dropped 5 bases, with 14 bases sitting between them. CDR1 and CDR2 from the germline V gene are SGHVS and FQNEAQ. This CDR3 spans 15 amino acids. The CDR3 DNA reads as TGTGCCAGCAGCTTTGGGCTAAGGTCCTATCAGCCCCAGCATTTT. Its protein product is CASSFGLRSYQPQHF.

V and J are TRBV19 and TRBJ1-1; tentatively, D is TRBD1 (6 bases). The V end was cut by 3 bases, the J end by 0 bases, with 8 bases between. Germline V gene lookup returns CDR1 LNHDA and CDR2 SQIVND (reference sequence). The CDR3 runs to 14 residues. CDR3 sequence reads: CASSIGQMNTEAFF. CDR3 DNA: TGTGCCAGTAGTATTGGACAGATGAACACTGAAGCTTTCTTT.

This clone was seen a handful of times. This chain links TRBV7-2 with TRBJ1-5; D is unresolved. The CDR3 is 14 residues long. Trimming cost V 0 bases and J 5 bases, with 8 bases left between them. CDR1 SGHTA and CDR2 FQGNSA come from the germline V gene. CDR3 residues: CASSLAMTYQPQHF. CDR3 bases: TGTGCCAGCAGCTTAGCTATGACATATCAGCCCCAGCATTTT.

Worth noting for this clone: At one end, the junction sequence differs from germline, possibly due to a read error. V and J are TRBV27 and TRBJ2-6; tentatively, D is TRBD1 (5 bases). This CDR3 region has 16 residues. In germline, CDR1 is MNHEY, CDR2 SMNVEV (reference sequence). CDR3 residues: CASSRVAGSGANGLTF. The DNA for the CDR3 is TGTGCCAGCTCCAGGGTAGCAGGCTCTGGGGCCAACGGCCTGACTTTC. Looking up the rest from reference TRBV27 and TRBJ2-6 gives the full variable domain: EAQVTQNPRYLITVTGKKLTVTCSQNMNHEYMSWYRQDPGLGLRQIYYSMNVEVTDKGDVPEGYKVSRKEKRNFPLILESPSPNQTSLYFCASSRVAGSGANGLTFGAGSRLTVL.

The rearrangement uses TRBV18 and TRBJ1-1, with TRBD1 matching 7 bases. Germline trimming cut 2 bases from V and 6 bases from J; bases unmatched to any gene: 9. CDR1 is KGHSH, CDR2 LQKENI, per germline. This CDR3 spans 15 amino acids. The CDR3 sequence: CASSPIDRVRAEAFF. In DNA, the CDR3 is TGTGCCAGCTCACCAATCGACAGGGTGAGGGCTGAAGCTTTCTTT. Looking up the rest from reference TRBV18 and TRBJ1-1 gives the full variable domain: NAGVMQNPRHLVRRRGQEARLRCSPMKGHSHVYWYRQLPEEGLKFMVYLQKENIIDESGMPKERFSAEFPKEGPSILRIQQVVRGDSAAYFCASSPIDRVRAEAFFGQGTRLTVV.

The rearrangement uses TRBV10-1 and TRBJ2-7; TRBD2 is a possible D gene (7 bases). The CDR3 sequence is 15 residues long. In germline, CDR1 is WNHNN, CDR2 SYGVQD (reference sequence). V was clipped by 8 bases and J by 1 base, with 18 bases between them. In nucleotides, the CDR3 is TGCGCCAGCGGCAAGGGAGGGGACAATTCCTACGAGCAGTACTTC. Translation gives CASGKGGDNSYEQYF.

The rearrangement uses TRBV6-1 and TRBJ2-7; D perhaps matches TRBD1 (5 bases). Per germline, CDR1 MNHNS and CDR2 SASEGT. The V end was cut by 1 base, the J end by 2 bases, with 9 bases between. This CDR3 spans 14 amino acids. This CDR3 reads CASSEGAQAYEQYF. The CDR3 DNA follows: TGTGCCAGCAGTGAAGGAGCACAGGCCTACGAGCAGTACTTC.

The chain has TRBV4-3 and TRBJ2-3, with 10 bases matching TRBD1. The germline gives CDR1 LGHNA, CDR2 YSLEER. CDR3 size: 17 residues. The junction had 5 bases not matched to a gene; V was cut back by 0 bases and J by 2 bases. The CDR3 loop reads CASSQDWDRGSTDTQYF. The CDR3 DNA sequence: TGCGCCAGCAGCCAAGATTGGGACAGGGGTTCCACAGATACGCAGTATTTT.

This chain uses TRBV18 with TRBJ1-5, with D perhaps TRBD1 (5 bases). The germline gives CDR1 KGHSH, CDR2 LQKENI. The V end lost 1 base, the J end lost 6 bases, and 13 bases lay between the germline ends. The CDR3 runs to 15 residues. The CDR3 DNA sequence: TGTGCCAGCTCACCACTGGGAGGGGAGAGTCAGCCCCAGCATTTT. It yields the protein CASSPLGGESQPQHF.